The next 17 T cell receptor beta chains were all read from a single sample in a study of graft-versus-host responses after intestinal transplantation (dated by TCRdb to the early 2020s). Receptor amplification or capture employed the immunoSEQ multiplex PCR assay. Imported from immuneACCESS, the table was reduced by TCRdb to in-frame sequences with V and J called. These copies leave out some clones; in studies compared against another copy, an unresolved V gene accounts for under half, and the cause of the remainder is not known. The sample table shows more than 65,000 clones, and about 94% are seen once. The top ten clones comprise around 0.5% of the sample. These receptors' antigens are unknown. Interpreted using the paper, the time point label stands for: cells obtained before transplantation from donor or recipient. This specimen consisted of unstimulated CD8+ T cells sorted from spleen or lymph node cells, obtained before intestinal transplant. These TCRs come from a human donor who received an intestinal transplant.

V usage is TRBV5-6 and J usage is TRBJ2-3; perhaps TRBD2 as D (7 bases). This CDR3 has 16 amino acids. Germline V lookup: CDR1 SGHDT, CDR2 YYEEEE. Trimming cost V 3 bases and J 1 base, with 15 bases left between them. The CDR3 loop is CASSWEGGLGTDTQYF. CDR3 DNA sequence: TGTGCCAGCAGCTGGGAGGGGGGCCTCGGCACAGATACGCAGTATTTT.

The rearrangement uses TRBV12-5 and TRBJ2-3; TRBD2 matches 7 bases. Losses at the gene ends were 2 bases for V and 2 bases for J; bases not matched to a gene: 10. This CDR3 spans 17 amino acids. The germline CDR1 and CDR2 sequences are LGHNT and FRNRAP. Written as DNA, the CDR3 is TGTGCTAGTGGTTTGCCCCTGACTAGCTCGATCACAGATACGCAGTATTTT. It is translated as CASGLPLTSSITDTQYF.

This chain connects TRBV28 to TRBJ1-2; possibly TRBD1 for D (5 bases). V lost 3 bases and J 0 bases, leaving 17 bases between the germline ends. CDR1 and CDR2 (germline): MDHEN, SYDVKM. The CDR3 length is 17 residues. Here the CDR3 reads CASSFHFPGGANYGYTF. The CDR3 nucleotides read TGTGCCAGCAGTTTCCACTTCCCCGGGGGGGCTAACTATGGCTACACCTTC.

For this clone: The junction and the germline gene differ at one end; a read error may be behind it. The chain uses TRBV11-2 and TRBJ2-5; TRBD1 is a possible D gene (6 bases). The CDR3 covers 17 residues. The germline V gene has CDR1 SGHAT and CDR2 FQNNGV. The CDR3 region has the DNA TGTGCCAGCAGTTTAGGATCGACAGGTCAAGCTCAAGAGACCCAGTACTTC. It yields the protein CASSLGSTGQAQETQYF.

The chain links TRBV10-2 to TRBJ2-7; D call uncertain. V lost 10 bases and J lost 0, with 10 bases in between. The CDR3 has 12 amino acids. Germline assignment: CDR1 WSHSY and CDR2 SAAADI. This CDR3 is CATSDPSYEQYF. The CDR3 bases are TGCGCCACCTCGGACCCCTCCTACGAGCAGTACTTC.

The rearrangement uses TRBV9 and TRBJ2-1; D possibly corresponds to TRBD2 (6 bases). The CDR3 sequence is 14 residues long. Germline CDR1 and CDR2: SGDLS and YYNGEE. The V and J ends lost 2 bases and 10 bases respectively, with 16 bases between them. CDR3 DNA: TGTGCCAGCAGCGTCGGGGGACGGCCTGGGGAGCAGTTCTTC. This encodes CASSVGGRPGEQFF.

This clone was recorded a few times. The chain joins TRBV29-1 to TRBJ2-1; perhaps TRBD1 as D (6 bases). Trimming shortened V by 6 bases and J by 10 bases, and 10 bases separated the two germline ends. The germline V gene encodes CDR1 SQVTM and CDR2 ANQGSEA. The CDR3 runs 10 residues. CDR3: CSVGQPEQFF. The CDR3 DNA sequence: TGCAGCGTCGGACAGCCCGAGCAGTTCTTC.

The chain couples TRBV10-2 to TRBJ2-7; possibly TRBD1 or TRBD2 for D (7 bases each). The germline V gene has CDR1 WSHSY and CDR2 SAAADI. With 6 bases removed from V and 4 bases from J, the gap between germline ends came to 16 bases. The CDR3 is 14 residues long. This chain's CDR3 is CASRPAGGGYEQYF. CDR3 sequence (DNA): TGCGCCAGCAGACCCGCAGGGGGAGGGTACGAGCAGTACTTC.

The chain couples TRBV4-1 to TRBJ2-2; no clear D gene. Trimming stripped 3 bases from V and 1 base from J, with 12 bases between. The CDR3 extends over 16 amino acids. The germline V gene has CDR1 MGHRA and CDR2 YSYEKL. CDR3 loop: CASSQLRTENTGELFF. CDR3 sequence (DNA): TGCGCCAGCAGCCAGTTACGGACCGAGAACACCGGGGAGCTGTTTTTT.

The chain employs TRBV10-3 and TRBJ2-2; 14 bases agree with TRBD2. J gave up 3 bases and V 3 bases, and 6 bases lay outside the gene matches. This CDR3 is 18 amino acids long. Germline assignment: CDR1 ENHRY and CDR2 SYGVKD. CDR3 sequence: CAISDWGLAGAYTGELFF. The CDR3 nucleotides are TGTGCCATCAGTGATTGGGGACTAGCGGGAGCGTACACCGGGGAGCTGTTTTTT.

This rearrangement joins TRBV27 to TRBJ2-7; D may be TRBD2 (6 bases). The CDR3 spans 15 residues. V shed 5 bases and J shed 3 bases, with 17 bases lying between them. CDR1 and CDR2 (germline): MNHEY, SMNVEV (reference sequence). DNA of the CDR3: TGTGCCAGCAGTCCTCGGGTAGCGGAAATCTACGAGCAGTACTTC. Translating gives CASSPRVAEIYEQYF.

V and J are TRBV5-3 and TRBJ1-5, with 9 bases fitting TRBD1. TRBV5-3 is an ORF, and what it does is uncertain. V lost 4 bases, J lost 7 bases, and 9 bases stayed unmatched. The CDR3 has 15 amino acids. The CDR3: CARSGKTGGYQPQHF. In DNA form, the CDR3 reads TGTGCCAGAAGCGGAAAGACAGGGGGATACCAGCCCCAGCATTTT.

This sequence joins TRBV10-2 and TRBJ1-5; D is unclear. There are 13 residues in the CDR3. V was shortened by 6 bases and J by 6 bases, with 12 bases between the two germline ends. Germline assignment: CDR1 WSHSY and CDR2 SAAADI. The CDR3, as DNA: TGCGCCAGCAGCCTTCAAACATCTCAGCCCCAGCATTTT. This sequence encodes CASSLQTSQPQHF.

This chain uses TRBV4-1 with TRBJ2-2; D gene unclear. The V gene's germline CDR1 is MGHRA and CDR2 YSYEKL. The CDR3 extends over 14 amino acids. V shed 0 bases and J shed 6 bases, with 8 bases lying between them. The CDR3 here is CASSQDGQAGELFF. The CDR3 nucleotides are TGCGCCAGCAGCCAAGATGGGCAGGCCGGGGAGCTGTTTTTT.

This rearrangement joins TRBV6-5 to TRBJ1-5, with a weak D call TRBD1 (6 bases). Germline CDR1 MNHEY, CDR2 SVGAGI. Trimming took off 7 bases at V and 7 bases at J, with 20 bases between the two ends. This CDR3 is 15 amino acids long. The CDR3: CASTRLPGQRQPQHF. The DNA for the CDR3 is TGTGCCAGCACCAGACTTCCGGGACAAAGGCAGCCCCAGCATTTT.

The chain links TRBV7-6 to TRBJ1-6, with 7 positions matching TRBD1. The germline CDR1 and CDR2 sequences are SGHVS and FNYEAQ. The CDR3 spans 15 residues. The ends lost 2 bases at V and 5 bases at J; junction bases unmatched: 3. The CDR3 nucleotides read TGTGCCAGCAGCTTAAGGGGGCTTCATAATTCACCCCTCCACTTT. Protein product: CASSLRGLHNSPLHF.

The V call is TRBV28, the J call TRBJ1-2; 7 bases line up with TRBD1. The CDR3 length is 14 residues. Unmatched junction bases numbered 1, after V lost 1 base and J lost 2 bases. CDR1 is MDHEN and CDR2 is SYDVKM in the germline V gene. The CDR3 bases are TGTGCCAGCAGTTTATACAGGGGAAACTATGGCTACACCTTC. Translation gives CASSLYRGNYGYTF.